This T cell receptor beta chain was profiled in a study of STAT3 mutations in large granular lymphocyte leukemia. Findings of the study overall: After therapy, 6 of 18 patients switched clonotypes, all new clones STAT3 wild type. At least one immunodominant TCR beta clonotype appeared in every T-cell large granular lymphocyte leukemia patient.

V lost 0 bases, J lost 7 bases, and 11 bases stayed unmatched. CDR1 is LNHDA and CDR2 is SQIVND in the germline V gene (reference sequence). This CDR3 spans 16 amino acids. Comment on this clone: What it recognizes is unknown.

Each sample's TCRbeta library yielded on average around 42,000 productive templates. The protocol was immunoSEQ multiplex PCR, while the TCRdb copy is restricted to in-frame clones and leaves out a portion. The sample carries several thousand clones, 90% to 95% recorded once. The chain employs TRBV19 and TRBJ1-2; 7 nucleotides line up with TRBD1. The sequence came from a man aged 60-69 years with T-cell large granular lymphocyte leukemia. Some clones in this sample may be carry-over from other donors' samples. The sequencing input was peripheral blood mononuclear cells. The CDR3 is CASSIDGQAPLGGYTF. The CDR3 DNA reads as TGTGCCAGTAGTATAGATGGACAGGCACCTTTGGGTGGCTACACCTTC.